This T cell receptor (beta chain) was sequenced during a study of T cells after yellow fever vaccination. Study overall: Researchers used SMART-Seq v4 Ultra Low Input to prepare fractions that had low cell numbers. Study outcomes and limitations: Peaking faster, on day 5 versus 15, the secondary response was nonetheless weaker.

A note on this clonotype: Its matching antigen is unknown.

Template switching with 5'RACE generated the TCR cDNA and added a universal primer site and UMIs. In TCRdb, the 5' RACE reads were re-called with MiXCR into one record per CDR3 protein. Seen here are about 340,000 distinct CDR3 sequences, roughly an eighth observed once, and the top ten hold approximately 3.4%. Germline V gene data show CDR1 as MGHRA and CDR2 as YSYEKL. CDR3 size: 13 residues. Trimming removed 2 bases from V and 3 bases from J; junction bases left unmatched: 0. The clonotype originates from a man between 18 and 35 years old who received the YFV17D yellow fever vaccine. V and J are TRBV4-1 and TRBJ2-7; 8 bases align to TRBD1. Material: CD4+ T cells sorted from PBMCs, obtained 15 days after the yellow fever booster vaccination. CDR3 in DNA: TGCGCCAGCAGCCAAACAGGGGGCTACGAGCAGTACTTC. This gives the protein CASSQTGGYEQYF.